This T cell receptor beta chain was sequenced for a study of cytomegalovirus exposure and HLA in healthy donors. As for the study in general: Earlier, 110 million or so unique TCR beta sequences were recovered from roughly 200 million T cells by an analysis.

A multiplex PCR was run with 60 Vbeta primers and 13 Jbeta primers. Assay used: immunoSEQ multiplex PCR; TCRdb lists only in-frame clones, some missing. Of around 100,000 clones listed, roughly 71% were seen once; the top ten hold 9.5% to 13%. CDR1 is MNHEY, CDR2 SVGAGI, per germline. J gave up 3 bases and V 6 bases, and 10 bases lay outside the gene matches. This CDR3 contains 15 residues. This clone occurred a few times. What it binds is not known. Study observations and caveats: In vitro checks showed that a few CMV-associated chains really do target CMV antigens. Researchers had no immune exposure information except CMV serostatus available.

This clonotype was sampled from a man aged 35-49 years in good health and CMV-seropositive. This sequence joins TRBV6-5 and TRBJ2-7; 8 bases line up with TRBD1. Sequencing used PBMCs. CDR3 amino acids: CASSLYRGIVYEQYF. In DNA form, the CDR3 reads TGTGCCAGCAGCCTCTACAGGGGGATTGTCTACGAGCAGTACTTC.